Sequencing of this TCR beta chain was carried out in a study of OX40 agonist ivuxolimab in advanced cancers. Study-wide background: Every 2 weeks, ivuxolimab was infused into the patients intravenously at between 0.01 and 10 mg/kg. Three partial responders included one hepatocellular carcinoma patient and two cutaneous melanoma patients.

Concerning this clone: What it binds is unknown.

The CDR3 has 13 amino acids. Trimming pared 2 bases from V and 4 bases from J, leaving 6 bases between. Germline V gives CDR1 SGHAT, CDR2 FQNNGV. Assay: immunoSEQ multiplex PCR; the TCRdb copy retains only in-frame clones and omits some. Of about 27,000 clones listed, approximately 90% are singletons. Regarding the study as a whole: It was not determined which antigens were specifically recognized by the peripheral T cells that had undergone clonal expansion. CD8+ T cells (on average) carried more expanded clones than CD4+ T cells.

This TCR came from an adult with an advanced solid tumor such as melanoma, head and neck, liver or kidney cancer. Material: CD4+ or CD8+ T cells sorted from blood, obtained in a trial of the OX40 agonist ivuxolimab. The chain has TRBV11-2 and TRBJ1-5; D remains unclear. As DNA, the CDR3 is TGTGCCAGCAGCTTAAGTGGGAATCAGCCCCAGCATTTT. It specifies CASSLSGNQPQHF.